The present entry profiles one TCR beta chain with its context. These data belong to a study of cytomegalovirus exposure and HLA in healthy donors. The V and J ends lost 4 bases and 4 bases respectively, with 14 bases between them. The CDR3 has 15 amino acids. Germline values: CDR1 MNHEY, CDR2 SVGAGI. It was with 60 Vbeta and 13 Jbeta primers that the PCR ran. Only in-frame clones appear in the TCRdb table, and some are missing; sequencing was by immunoSEQ multiplex PCR. The table lists 150,000 to 200,000 clones, approximately 72% of them singletons. V is TRBV6-5 and J is TRBJ2-1; no reliable D call. Sequenced: PBMCs. The sequence was obtained from a human donor in good health. As DNA, the CDR3 is TGTGCCAGCAGTTCCGGGTCAGTTTCGTACAATGAGCAGTTCTTC. This encodes CASSSGSVSYNEQFF.